These 19 T cell receptor beta chains came from one sample sequenced in a study of beta chain features in type 1 diabetes. Expressed TCRB transcripts were sequenced because the entire RNA isolate underwent reverse transcription. Using immunoSEQ multiplex PCR, the repertoire was profiled, and TCRdb retains in-frame clones only, with some absent. The repertoire holds 900,000 or so clones, with roughly a sixth as singletons. The specimen was naive CD4+ T cells from blood. All receptors derive from a woman between 18 and 29 years old in good health.

A note on this clone: Additional DNA sequences in this sample encode the identical CDR3. V is TRBV7-2 and J is TRBJ1-1, with unresolved D. V was clipped by 5 bases and J by 2 bases, with 9 bases between them. The CDR3 length is 13 residues. CDR1 and CDR2 (germline): SGHTA, FQGNSA. CDR3 nucleotides: TGTGCCAGCAGCCCACGAAGAAACACTGAAGCTTTCTTT. It encodes CASSPRRNTEAFF.

This clone appeared a few times. V usage is TRBV19 and J usage is TRBJ2-2, with D perhaps TRBD1 (5 bases). Germline V gives CDR1 LNHDA, CDR2 SQIVND (reference sequence). This CDR3 has 13 amino acids. V gave up 0 bases and J gave up 6 bases, with 5 bases separating them. CDR3 DNA: TGTGCCAGTAGTATAGAAGGGGCCGGGGAGCTGTTTTTT. It translates to CASSIEGAGELFF.

The V and J genes are TRBV19 and TRBJ2-2; TRBD1 is a possible D gene (6 bases). With 3 bases removed from V and 7 bases from J, the gap between germline ends came to 15 bases. Germline CDR1 LNHDA, CDR2 SQIVND (reference sequence). The CDR3 runs to 15 residues. CDR3: CASSMLGAQGGELFF. CDR3 nucleotides: TGTGCCAGTAGTATGTTGGGGGCCCAGGGCGGGGAGCTGTTTTTT.

The chain couples TRBV19 to TRBJ1-1; 7 bases map to TRBD1. The length of the CDR3 is 14 residues. Germline lookup yields CDR1 LNHDA and CDR2 SQIVND (reference sequence). V trimming: 4 bases; J trimming: 1 base; junction bases outside the gene matches: 3. Here the CDR3 DNA reads TGTGCCAGTAGTAGGGGACAGCAGAACACTGAAGCTTTCTTT. Translation gives CASSRGQQNTEAFF.

The CDR3 coding sequence is TGTGCCAGCAGCTTACAGGCGCGGGTGCCGGTAACTGAAGCTTTCTTT. Translated, it gives CASSLQARVPVTEAFF. The chain carries TRBV7-2 and TRBJ1-1; no clear D. Trimming took off 2 bases at V and 5 bases at J, with 18 bases between the two ends. Germline CDR1 reads SGHTA; CDR2 reads FQGNSA. This CDR3 is built from 16 residues.

This clone was counted only a few times. This specimen includes other DNA sequences encoding the same CDR3. The chain combines TRBV15 with TRBJ2-3, with D hard to call. Trimming left V 6 bases short and J 2 bases short, with 6 bases between. The germline V gene has CDR1 LNHNV and CDR2 YYDKDF (reference sequence). The CDR3 length is 12 residues. CDR3 sequence: CATSRLTDTQYF. The CDR3 bases are TGTGCCACCAGTCGACTCACAGATACGCAGTATTTT.

The chain uses TRBV6-5 and TRBJ1-1, with unresolved D. There are 15 residues in the CDR3. Germline-derived CDR1 and CDR2 are MNHEY and SVGAGI. Between the trimmed V and J ends, which lost 8 bases and 1 base, there was a span of 17 bases. The CDR3 sequence: CASSVWGRKNTEAFF. DNA for the CDR3: TGTGCCAGCTCTGTGTGGGGTAGGAAGAACACTGAAGCTTTCTTT.

The chain has TRBV28 and TRBJ2-3; 11 bases align to TRBD2. The CDR3 is 14 residues long. The ends lost 4 bases at V and 6 bases at J; junction bases unmatched: 3. Germline CDR1 and CDR2: MDHEN and SYDVKM. For the CDR3, the DNA is TGTGCCAGCAGTTCTAGCGGGAGGTCGGATACGCAGTATTTT. Translated, it gives CASSSSGRSDTQYF. The whole variable domain, remainder taken from reference TRBV28 and TRBJ2-3, is DVKVTQSSRYLVKRTGEKVFLECVQDMDHENMFWYRQDPGLGLRLIYFSYDVKMKEKGDIPEGYSVSREKKERFSLILESASTNQTSMYLCASSSSGRSDTQYFGPGTRLTVL.

This chain uses TRBV4-1 with TRBJ2-6; D gene unclear. From germline, CDR1 is MGHRA and CDR2 YSYEKL. This CDR3 region has 16 residues. V was trimmed by 3 bases and J by 3 bases, leaving 12 bases between them. The CDR3 bases are TGCGCCAGCAGCCAGCCCGGGCGCCGTGGGGCCAACGTCCTGACTTTC. It yields the protein CASSQPGRRGANVLTF.

This clone was recorded a few times. The rearrangement uses TRBV2 and TRBJ2-3, with 9 nucleotides matching TRBD1. Germline loops: CDR1 SNHLY, CDR2 FYNNEI. V lost 3 bases, J lost 4 bases, and 5 bases stayed unmatched. CDR3 length: 15 residues. CDR3 coding DNA: TGTGCCAGCAGTGAGGACAGGGGATACGCAGATACGCAGTATTTT. Protein product: CASSEDRGYADTQYF.

This clone has just a few counts. J is TRBJ2-1 and V is TRBV27; TRBD1 aligns across 7 bases. CDR3 length: 20 amino acids. CDR1 is MNHEY, CDR2 SMNVEV, per germline (reference sequence). Losses at the gene ends were 2 bases for V and 6 bases for J; bases not matched to a gene: 22. The CDR3, as DNA: TGTGCCAGCAGTTTAAACAGGGGCCAAAGGTCGGCTTCAGACGGCAATGAGCAGTTCTTC. This sequence encodes CASSLNRGQRSASDGNEQFF.

This clone was detected only a few times. This sequence joins TRBV7-9 and TRBJ2-3; 8 bases match TRBD2. The CDR3 loop spans 15 amino acids. Trimming cost V 4 bases and J 4 bases; bases outside gene matches: 7. Germline loops: CDR1 SEHNR, CDR2 FQNEAQ (reference sequence). In DNA form, the CDR3 reads TGTGCCAGCAGCTACCCCAGCGGGGGTGCAGATACGCAGTATTTT. Encoded protein: CASSYPSGGADTQYF.

This clone was observed a few times. The chain combines TRBV2 with TRBJ2-5, with TRBD1 identical over 8 bases. This CDR3 has 22 amino acids. V lost 6 bases, J lost 1 base, and 28 bases stayed unmatched. Germline assignment: CDR1 SNHLY and CDR2 FYNNEI. The CDR3 protein is CASRPGQGYPAGMVGPQETQYF. The CDR3 DNA follows: TGTGCCAGCAGACCCGGACAGGGCTACCCTGCGGGCATGGTGGGTCCCCAAGAGACCCAGTACTTC.

There are a few counts of this clone. The J gene is TRBJ1-2, the V gene TRBV7-8; TRBD1 matches 7 bases. Germline CDR1 and CDR2: SGHVS and FQNEAQ. V was clipped by 4 bases and J by 4 bases; unmatched bases: 12. The CDR3 is 16 amino acids. Here the CDR3 DNA reads TGTGCCAGCAGCTGGGGACAGAACAAGGGTTTCTATGGCTACACCTTC. It translates to CASSWGQNKGFYGYTF. The complete variable domain, with remaining parts taken from reference TRBV7-8 and TRBJ1-2, reads GAGVSQSPRYKVAKRGQDVALRCDPISGHVSLFWYQQALGQGPEFLTYFQNEAQLDKSGLPSDRFFAERPEGSVSTLKIQRTQQEDSAVYLCASSWGQNKGFYGYTFGSGTRLTVV.

The gene calls are TRBV27 and TRBJ1-2; 8 bases are a match to TRBD1. The ends lost 5 bases at V and 4 bases at J; junction bases unmatched: 12. The CDR3 sequence is 16 residues long. CDR1 is MNHEY and CDR2 is SMNVEV in the germline V gene (reference sequence). The CDR3 region has the DNA TGTGCCAGCAGTACACTCAGGGGGCCCCGGGGCTATGGCTACACCTTC. Translation: CASSTLRGPRGYGYTF.

The chain links TRBV7-6 to TRBJ1-5, with TRBD1 matching 7 bases. V gave up 7 bases and J gave up 7 bases; unmatched junction bases: 7. CDR3 size: 13 residues. Per the germline V gene, CDR1 is SGHVS and CDR2 is FNYEAQ. The DNA for the CDR3 is TGTGCCAGCACAAGGGGGCTGGGGCAGCCCCAGCATTTT. Translated: CASTRGLGQPQHF.

The V call is TRBV16, the J call TRBJ1-4; 11 nucleotides agree with TRBD1. The V and J ends lost 4 bases and 8 bases, in that order; junction bases with no gene match: 6. The CDR3 is 15 amino acids. Germline values: CDR1 KGHSY, CDR2 FQNENV. The CDR3 DNA reads as TGTGCCAGCAGCCTTTCCGGGACAGGGGGAGAAAAACTGTTTTTT. Translated, it gives CASSLSGTGGEKLFF. Based on the CDR3 plus reference TRBV16 and TRBJ1-4, the full variable domain is GEEVAQTPKHLVRGEGQKAKLYCAPIKGHSYVFWYQQVLKNEFKFLISFQNENVFDETGMPKERFSAKCLPNSPCSLEIQATKLEDSAVYFCASSLSGTGGEKLFFGSGTQLSVL.

This clone appeared a few times. The V gene is TRBV5-1, the J gene TRBJ2-6; D possibly corresponds to TRBD2 (6 bases). V was clipped by 1 base and J by 2 bases, with 16 bases between them. The CDR3 consists of 18 residues. CDR1 and CDR2 (germline): SGHRS, YFSETQ. In nucleotides, the CDR3 is TGCGCCAGCAGCTTGTTCATGGAGGGGATCGCTGGGGCCAACGTCCTGACTTTC. It specifies CASSLFMEGIAGANVLTF.

The genes are TRBV5-1 and TRBJ2-1; the match to TRBD2 covers 14 bases. Germline CDR1 SGHRS, CDR2 YFSETQ. V shed 2 bases and J 9 bases; nucleotides not matched to a gene: 7. The CDR3 is 16 residues long. The CDR3 DNA reads as TGCGCCAGCAGCTTAGAGGGACTAGCGGGAGAGGGTGAGCAGTTCTTC. Protein: CASSLEGLAGEGEQFF.